This TCR beta chain is drawn from a study of response to subunit inactivated influenza vaccine. Notes on the study in general: Authors suggested that a seasonal influenza vaccination recruits few new T cells each time.

TCRdb fed the RT-PCR reads into MiXCR, producing one record per CDR3 protein. The table lists about 180,000 distinct CDR3 sequences, around 8.8% of them singletons, with 9.5% to 13% in the top ten. The germline CDR1 and CDR2 sequences are MDHEN and SYDVKM. The germline V and J ends were trimmed by 6 bases and 2 bases, with 14 bases remaining between them. The CDR3 has 15 residues. Comment on this clonotype: The antigen is unknown.

The V call is TRBV28, the J call TRBJ1-5; D gene uncertain. The receptor was isolated from a man aged 45-60 years who received an inactivated influenza vaccine. This specimen was non-naive T cells sorted from PBMCs, taken on the day of vaccination. The CDR3 DNA reads TGTGCCAGCAGACCCTGGAGACTAGGCAATCAGCCCCAGCATTTT. This translates into CASRPWRLGNQPQHF.